Given below is one TCR beta chain in context. This entry belongs to a study of blood T cell repertoires in COVID-19. Sequenced by immunoSEQ multiplex PCR; TCRdb stores in-frame clones only, minus some. The sample shows around 150,000 clones, around 92% of them seen only once. Germline loops: CDR1 SGHAT, CDR2 FQDESV (reference sequence). Trimming removed 1 base from V and 4 bases from J, with 5 bases in between. The CDR3 spans 13 residues. This sequence joins TRBV11-1 and TRBJ1-3; D gene ambiguous. This TCR derives from a man aged 55 to 70 with acute or convalescent COVID-19. Sequenced sample: peripheral blood. The DNA for the CDR3 is TGTGCCAGCAGCTTAGACCGGGGAAACACCATATATTTT. Protein: CASSLDRGNTIYF. Drawing the rest from reference TRBV11-1 and TRBJ1-3, the complete variable domain is EAEVAQSPRYKITEKSQAVAFWCDPISGHATLYWYRQILGQGPELLVQFQDESVVDDSQLPKDRFSAERLKGVDSTLKIQPAELGDSAMYLCASSLDRGNTIYFGEGSWLTVV.